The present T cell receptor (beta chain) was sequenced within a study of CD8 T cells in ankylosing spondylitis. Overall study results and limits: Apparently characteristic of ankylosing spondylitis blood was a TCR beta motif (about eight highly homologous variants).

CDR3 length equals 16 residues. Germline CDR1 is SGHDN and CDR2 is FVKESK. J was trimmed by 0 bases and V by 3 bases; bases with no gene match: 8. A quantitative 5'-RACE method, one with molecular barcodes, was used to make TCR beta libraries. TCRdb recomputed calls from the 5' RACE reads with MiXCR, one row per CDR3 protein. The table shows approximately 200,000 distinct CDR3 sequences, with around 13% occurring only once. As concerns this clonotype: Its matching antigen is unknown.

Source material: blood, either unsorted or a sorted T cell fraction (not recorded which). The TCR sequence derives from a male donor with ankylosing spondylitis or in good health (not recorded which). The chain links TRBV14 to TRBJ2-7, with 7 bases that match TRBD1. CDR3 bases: TGTGCCAGCAGCCAGGGCACCGGGACAGTCTCCTACGAGCAGTACTTC. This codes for CASSQGTGTVSYEQYF.